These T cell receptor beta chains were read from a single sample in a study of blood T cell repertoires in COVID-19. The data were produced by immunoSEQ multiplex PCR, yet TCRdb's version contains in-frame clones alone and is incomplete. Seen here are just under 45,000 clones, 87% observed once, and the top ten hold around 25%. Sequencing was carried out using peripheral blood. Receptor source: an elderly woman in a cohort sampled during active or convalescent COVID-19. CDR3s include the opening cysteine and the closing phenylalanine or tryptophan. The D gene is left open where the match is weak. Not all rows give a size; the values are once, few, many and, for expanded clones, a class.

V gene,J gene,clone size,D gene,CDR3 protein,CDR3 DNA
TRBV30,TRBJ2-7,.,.,CAWRREYEQYF,TGTGCCTGGAGGAGAGAATACGAGCAGTACTTC
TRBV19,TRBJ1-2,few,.,CASSDSGDRYGYTF,TGTGCCAGTAGTGATTCAGGGGATCGGTATGGCTACACCTTC
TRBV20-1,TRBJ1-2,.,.,CSASAGTNYGYTF,TGCAGTGCTAGTGCAGGAACTAACTATGGCTACACCTTC
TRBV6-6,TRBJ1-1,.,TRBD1,CASRLTGVMGSAEAFF,TGTGCCAGCAGGTTAACAGGGGTGATGGGTAGCGCTGAAGCTTTCTTT
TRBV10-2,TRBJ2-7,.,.,CASSESPGQSYEQYF,TGCGCCAGCAGTGAGTCCCCAGGGCAGTCCTACGAGCAGTACTTC
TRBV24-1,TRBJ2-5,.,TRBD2,CATSDPIAGENQETQYF,TGTGCCACCAGTGACCCAATAGCGGGAGAGAACCAAGAGACCCAGTACTTC
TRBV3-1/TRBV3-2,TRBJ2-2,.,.,CASSHLGRDGELFF,TGTGCCAGCAGCCACCTGGGGCGCGACGGGGAGCTGTTTTTT
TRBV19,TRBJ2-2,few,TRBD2,CASTPPWGGAGELFF,TGTGCCAGTACTCCCCCATGGGGGGGGGCCGGGGAGCTGTTTTTT
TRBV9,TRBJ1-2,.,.,CASSGRPLGDGYTF,TGTGCCAGCAGCGGACGACCTTTAGGGGATGGCTACACCTTC
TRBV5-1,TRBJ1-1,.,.,CASSPLPGQRGMMNTEAFF,TGCGCCAGCAGCCCCCTCCCCGGACAGAGAGGAATGATGAACACTGAAGCTTTCTTT